Listed below are T cell receptor beta chains from one sample, sequenced in a study of a mutant IDH1 vaccine in newly diagnosed glioma. Their antigen targets remain unknown. The data were produced by immunoSEQ multiplex PCR, yet TCRdb's version contains in-frame clones alone and is incomplete. This sample has tens of thousands of clones; approximately 84% occur once, and the top ten carry 3.5% to 4.5%. Sequencing was performed on PBMCs, taken from a glioma patient whose treatment included an IDH1 peptide vaccine. Every receptor here comes from a woman aged 25 to 39 with glioma. Some clones in this sample may be carry-over from other donors' samples. CDR3s leave out the opening cysteine and the closing phenylalanine or tryptophan. D genes are given only for firm matches. Clone size is stated in some rows and not others, as once, few, many or a class when expanded.

d_gene | abundance | j_gene | v_gene | CDR3aa
. | . | TRBJ1-2 | TRBV9 | ASSVGSQRLAYGYT
TRBD2 | once | TRBJ2-7 | TRBV10-1 | ASSLGLAGGSYEQY
TRBD2 | once | TRBJ2-1 | TRBV30 | AWSVGLADNEQF
. | . | TRBJ2-5 | TRBV18 | ASSPRWRGQY
. | . | TRBJ1-2 | TRBV5-3 | ARSIGRQLYGYT
. | few | TRBJ2-7 | TRBV7-2 | ASSWDFSYEQY
. | . | TRBJ1-1 | TRBV30 | ACQPNGQLNTEAF
TRBD1 | . | TRBJ2-7 | TRBV15 | ATAGDRGSHEQY
TRBD1 | . | TRBJ2-7 | TRBV6-5 | ASSYRDRGLYEQY
. | few | TRBJ1-1 | TRBV25-1 | ASSSSPATEAF
. | . | TRBJ2-1 | TRBV30 | ASTGFANEQF
TRBD2 | . | TRBJ2-7 | TRBV5-8 | ASTTPPWGVKREVNEQY
. | . | TRBJ1-1 | TRBV9 | ASSVESSNTEAF
. | . | TRBJ2-7 | TRBV6-5 | ASSTGSYEQY
. | . | TRBJ1-2 | TRBV6-5 | ASKSDGANYGYT
. | . | TRBJ1-5 | TRBV9 | ASSVACCNQPQH